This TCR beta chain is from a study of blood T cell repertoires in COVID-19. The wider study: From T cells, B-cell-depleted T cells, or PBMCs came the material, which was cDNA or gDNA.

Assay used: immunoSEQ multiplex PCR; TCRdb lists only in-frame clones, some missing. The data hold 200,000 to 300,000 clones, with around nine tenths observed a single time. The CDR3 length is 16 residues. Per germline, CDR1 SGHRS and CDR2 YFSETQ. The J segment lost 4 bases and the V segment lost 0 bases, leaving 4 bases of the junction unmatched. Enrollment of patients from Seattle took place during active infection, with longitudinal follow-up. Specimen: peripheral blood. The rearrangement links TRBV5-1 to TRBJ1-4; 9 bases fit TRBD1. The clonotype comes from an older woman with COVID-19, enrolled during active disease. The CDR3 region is CASSLGQGVYNEKLFF. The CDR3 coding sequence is TGCGCCAGCAGCTTGGGACAGGGGGTCTATAATGAAAAACTGTTTTTT.